Sequencing of this T cell receptor beta chain was carried out in a study of response to subunit inactivated influenza vaccine. Study results and caveats: Only a handful of new T cells, the authors suggested, are recruited with each seasonal influenza vaccination.

Each CDR3 protein gets one entry after TCRdb re-called the RT-PCR reads with MiXCR. The sample contains hundreds of thousands of distinct CDR3 sequences, around 13% of which appear only once. The CDR3 covers 14 residues. Trimming took off 0 bases at V and 2 bases at J, with 8 bases between the two ends. Germline CDR1 reads MNHEY; CDR2 reads SVGEGT. As regards this clonotype: Its antigen is undetermined.

The chain has TRBV6-2 or TRBV6-3 and TRBJ2-7; D uncertain. The sequence came from a man aged 45 to 65 who received an inactivated influenza vaccine. Here the sequenced sample was PBMCs from blood, taken roughly 2 weeks before vaccination. The CDR3 bases are TGTGCCAGCAGTTACTCGGGCAGACCCTACGAGCAGTACTTC. This encodes CASSYSGRPYEQYF.